This T cell receptor (beta chain) was captured by sequencing in a study of T cells in women clearing cervical HPV infection. Libraries were prepared by immunoSEQ multiplex PCR; TCRdb keeps only in-frame clonotypes and omits some of them. Reported are 31,000 or so clones; the ten largest clones contain about 6.8%. The germline V and J ends were trimmed by 2 bases and 2 bases, with 11 bases remaining between them. Germline loops: CDR1 GTSNPN, CDR2 SVGIG (reference sequence). The CDR3 is 14 residues long. To note about this clone: The read halts 3 residues ahead of the CDR3 end, with the missing end drawn from the germline J gene.

The genes are TRBV30 and TRBJ2-3; possibly TRBD1 for D (6 bases). The sequenced sample was blood buffy coat. This receptor was identified in a woman between 18 and 75 years old with a cervical HPV16 infection that either progressed to CIN3+ or cleared (not recorded which). CDR3 sequence: CAWSYRAYTDTQYF. Incomplete CDR3 DNA: TGTGCCTGGAGTTACAGGGCTTACACAGATACG.